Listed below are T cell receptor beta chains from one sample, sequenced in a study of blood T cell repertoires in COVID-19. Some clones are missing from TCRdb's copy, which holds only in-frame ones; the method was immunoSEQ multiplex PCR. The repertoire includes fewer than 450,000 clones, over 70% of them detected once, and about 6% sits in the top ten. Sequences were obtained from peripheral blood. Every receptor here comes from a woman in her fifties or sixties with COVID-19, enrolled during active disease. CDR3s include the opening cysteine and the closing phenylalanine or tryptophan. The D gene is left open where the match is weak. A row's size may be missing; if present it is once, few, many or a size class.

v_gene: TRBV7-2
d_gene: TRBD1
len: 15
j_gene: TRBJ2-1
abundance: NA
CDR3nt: TGTGCCAGCAGCAAAGGGGGACAGGGCGGCAATGAGCAGTTCTTC
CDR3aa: CASSKGGQGGNEQFF

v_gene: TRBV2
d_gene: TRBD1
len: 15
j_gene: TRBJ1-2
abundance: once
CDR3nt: TGTGCCAGCACCAGAGGGGGCAGTCTTAACTATGGCTACACCTTC
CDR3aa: CASTRGGSLNYGYTF

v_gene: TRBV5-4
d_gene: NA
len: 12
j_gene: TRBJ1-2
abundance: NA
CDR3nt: TGTGCCAGCAGCCGTGACAATCATGGCTACACCTTC
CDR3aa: CASSRDNHGYTF

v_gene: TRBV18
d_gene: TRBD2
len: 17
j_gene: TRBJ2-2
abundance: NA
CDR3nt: TGTGCCAGCTCACCAAATTCTGGTCTAGCGGGAGCCGGGGAGCTGTTTTTT
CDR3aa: CASSPNSGLAGAGELFF

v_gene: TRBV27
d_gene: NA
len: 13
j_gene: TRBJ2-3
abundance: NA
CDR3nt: TGTGCCAGCAGTCCCCTCCGGGCAGATACGCAGTATTTT
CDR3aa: CASSPLRADTQYF

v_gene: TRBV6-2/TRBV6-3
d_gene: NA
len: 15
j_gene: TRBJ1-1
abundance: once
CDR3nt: TGTGCCAGCAGCCCGCCGGGGAGCATGAACACTGAAGCTTTCTTT
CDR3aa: CASSPPGSMNTEAFF

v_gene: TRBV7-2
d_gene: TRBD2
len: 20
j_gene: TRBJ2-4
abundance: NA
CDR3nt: TGTGCCAGCAGCTTAGCGTTGGGGACTAGCGGGATCGGAGCCAAAAACATTCAGTACTTC
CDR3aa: CASSLALGTSGIGAKNIQYF

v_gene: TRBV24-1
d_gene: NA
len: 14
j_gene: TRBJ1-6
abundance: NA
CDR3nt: TGTGCCACCAGTGGGGGCCAGGGCGGTTCACCCCTCCACTTT
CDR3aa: CATSGGQGGSPLHF

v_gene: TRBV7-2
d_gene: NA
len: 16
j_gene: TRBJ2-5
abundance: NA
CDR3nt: TGTGCCAGCAGCTTAGTGTTATTAGGAGGAAAAGAGACCCAGTACTTC
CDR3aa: CASSLVLLGGKETQYF

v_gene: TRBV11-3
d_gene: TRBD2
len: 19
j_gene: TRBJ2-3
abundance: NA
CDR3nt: TGTGCCAGCAGCCCCGGGTGGCTAGCGGGAGGGTCCAACACAGATACGCAGTATTTT
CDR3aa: CASSPGWLAGGSNTDTQYF

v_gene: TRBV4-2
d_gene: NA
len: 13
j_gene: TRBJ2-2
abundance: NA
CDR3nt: TGTGCCAGCAGCCAAGTTTCAACCGGGGAGCTGTTTTTT
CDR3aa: CASSQVSTGELFF